This T cell receptor beta chain was captured by sequencing in a study of blood T cell repertoires in COVID-19. Study-level information: Collection of acute and convalescent COVID-19 samples took place in the United States, Italy and Spain.

Self-reported history from a screening survey and questionnaire set each donor's cohort. The repertoire was sequenced with immunoSEQ multiplex PCR; TCRdb's copy has only in-frame clones and lacks some. Among 150,000 to 200,000 clones listed, 84% were seen once. Germline CDR1 is LNHDA and CDR2 is SQIVND (reference sequence). CDR3 length: 15 residues. V shed 3 bases, J shed 2 bases, and the junction held 5 bases outside the gene matches. Sequencing input: PBMCs or T cells enriched from blood (not recorded which). This TCR was sampled from a woman aged 30 to 39 who had been exposed to COVID-19. The chain employs TRBV19 and TRBJ1-2, with 8 bases aligning to TRBD1. The CDR3 region has the DNA TGTGCCAGTAGTATGCCGGGACAGGCAAACTATGGCTACACCTTC. It encodes CASSMPGQANYGYTF.